The clone carrying this TCR beta chain showed up just once. Its specificity is unknown. The data derive from a study of cytomegalovirus exposure and HLA in healthy donors. Notes on the study in general: No immune exposure information besides CMV serostatus was available. For most TCR beta V segments, an earlier analysis put the productive rate at about 90% or about 30% of the time.

The PCR used 60 Vbeta and 13 Jbeta primers. The assay was immunoSEQ multiplex PCR, and TCRdb's table has in-frame clones only and misses some. The sample lists over 35,000 clones, 50% to 55% seen once, with 9% to 14% in the top ten. Germline CDR1 and CDR2: SGHTA and FQGNSA. The CDR3 totals 14 residues. Trimming removed 2 bases from V and 3 bases from J, with 8 bases in between. This TCR was recovered from a human donor in good health. The sequencing input was PBMCs. This chain links TRBV7-2 with TRBJ1-5; D is unresolved. The CDR3 coding sequence is TGTGCCAGCAGCTTACGCGGTACCAATCAGCCCCAGCATTTT. This translates into CASSLRGTNQPQHF.